A selection of T cell receptor beta chains follows, all from one sample in a study of blood T cell repertoires in COVID-19. TCRdb's table, derived via immunoSEQ multiplex PCR, lists solely in-frame clones and lacks some. This table has fewer than 200,000 clones, approximately 83% appearing once. The source material was peripheral blood. These TCRs come from a middle-aged man with active or convalescent COVID-19. CDR3s include the opening cysteine and the closing phenylalanine or tryptophan. A D gene is named only where the DNA matches it firmly. A row's size may be missing; if present it is once, few, many or a size class.

>.|TRBV6-1|.|TRBJ2-7
CASSELDSRISYEQYF
TGTGCCAGCAGTGAACTGGACAGCCGTATCTCCTACGAGCAGTACTTC
>few|TRBV6-1|.|TRBJ1-3
CASSETGGNTIYF
TGTGCCAGCAGTGAAACAGGGGGAAACACCATATATTTT
>.|TRBV29-1|.|TRBJ1-2
CSVDPGGGGYTF
TGCAGCGTTGATCCCGGGGGTGGGGGCTACACCTTC
>few|TRBV4-2|.|TRBJ2-1
CASSQADNEQFF
TGTGCCAGCAGCCAAGCCGACAATGAGCAGTTCTTC
>.|TRBV19|.|TRBJ1-5
CASGSPSRVIDQPQHF
TGTGCCAGTGGGAGCCCGAGCCGGGTAATAGATCAGCCCCAGCATTTT
>.|TRBV21-1|.|TRBJ2-7
CASSKGGLYEQYF
TGTGCCAGCAGCAAAGGGGGCCTCTACGAGCAGTACTTC
>.|TRBV24-1|TRBD1|TRBJ2-7
CATSDRTGTGAYEQYF
TGTGCCACCAGTGATCGCACCGGGACAGGGGCATACGAGCAGTACTTC
>.|TRBV19|TRBD2|TRBJ2-7
CATRPGWASGSYEQYF
TGTGCCACCCGACCTGGTTGGGCTAGCGGATCCTACGAGCAGTACTTC
>.|TRBV24-1|.|TRBJ2-5
CATSVKRADQETQYF
TGTGCCACCAGTGTTAAGAGGGCAGATCAAGAGACCCAGTACTTC
>.|TRBV11-2|TRBD2|TRBJ2-7
CASSFRTSGGYEQYF
TGTGCCAGCAGCTTCCGGACTAGCGGGGGCTACGAGCAGTACTTC
>.|TRBV25-1|TRBD1|TRBJ1-1
CASSRDSTSMNTEAFF
TGTGCCAGCAGTCGGGACAGCACAAGTATGAACACTGAAGCTTTCTTT
>few|TRBV4-3|TRBD2|TRBJ2-1
CASSQPLAGDYNEQFF
TGCGCCAGCAGCCAACCACTAGCGGGGGACTACAATGAGCAGTTCTTC
>.|TRBV3-1/TRBV3-2|TRBD1|TRBJ1-5
CASSLGGRSNQPQHF
TGTGCCAGCAGCTTAGGGGGCCGGAGCAATCAGCCCCAGCATTTT
>.|TRBV11-2|.|TRBJ1-6
CASSLQWGRSPLHF
TGTGCCAGCAGCTTACAATGGGGGCGTTCACCCCTCCACTTT
>.|TRBV30|TRBD1|TRBJ1-6
CAWTGGSYNSPLHF
TGTGCCTGGACAGGGGGCTCCTATAATTCACCCCTCCACTTT
>.|TRBV6-6|TRBD1|TRBJ1-6
CASRIQGDNSPLHF
TGTGCCAGCAGGATACAGGGGGACAATTCACCCCTCCACTTT
>few|TRBV7-3|.|TRBJ2-1
CASSSGLYNEQFF
TGTGCCAGCAGCTCCGGACTGTACAATGAGCAGTTCTTC
>.|TRBV12-3/TRBV12-4|.|TRBJ2-1
CASSFQGNEQFF
TGTGCCAGCAGTTTTCAGGGTAATGAGCAGTTCTTC
>once|TRBV19|TRBD2|TRBJ2-1
CASSSLSTSGSSYNEQFF
TGTGCCAGTAGTTCACTATCGACTAGCGGGAGCTCCTACAATGAGCAGTTCTTC
>.|TRBV9|.|TRBJ2-2
CASSQAGQLTGELFF
TGTGCCAGCAGCCAGGCCGGACAACTGACCGGGGAGCTGTTTTTT
>.|TRBV7-3|TRBD1|TRBJ2-7
CASSLRGTGDYEQYF
TGTGCCAGCAGCCTACGGGGGACAGGGGATTACGAGCAGTACTTC
>.|TRBV5-6|TRBD2|TRBJ2-7
CASSLVTSGSSYEQYF
TGTGCCAGCAGCTTGGTGACTAGCGGGAGCTCCTACGAGCAGTACTTC